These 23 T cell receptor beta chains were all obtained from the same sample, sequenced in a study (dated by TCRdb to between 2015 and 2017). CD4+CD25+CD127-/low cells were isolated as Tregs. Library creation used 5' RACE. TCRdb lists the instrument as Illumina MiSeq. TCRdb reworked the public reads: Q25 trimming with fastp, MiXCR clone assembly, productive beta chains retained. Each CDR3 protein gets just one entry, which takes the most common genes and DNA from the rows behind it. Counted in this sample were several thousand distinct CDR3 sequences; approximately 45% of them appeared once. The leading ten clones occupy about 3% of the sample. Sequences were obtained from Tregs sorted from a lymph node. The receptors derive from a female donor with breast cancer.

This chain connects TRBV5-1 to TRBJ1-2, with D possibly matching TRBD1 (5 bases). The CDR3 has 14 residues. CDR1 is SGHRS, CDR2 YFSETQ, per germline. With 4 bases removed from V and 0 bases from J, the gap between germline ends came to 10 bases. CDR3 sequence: CASSEDRSNYGYTF. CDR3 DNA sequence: TGCGCCAGCAGCGAAGACAGATCTAACTATGGCTACACCTTC.

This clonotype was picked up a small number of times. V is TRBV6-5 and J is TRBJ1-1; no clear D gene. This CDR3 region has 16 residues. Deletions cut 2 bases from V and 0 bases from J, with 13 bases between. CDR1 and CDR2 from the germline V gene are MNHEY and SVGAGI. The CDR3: CASSYDGRSMNTEAFF. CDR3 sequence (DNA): TGTGCCAGCAGTTACGACGGTCGGTCCATGAACACTGAAGCTTTCTTT.

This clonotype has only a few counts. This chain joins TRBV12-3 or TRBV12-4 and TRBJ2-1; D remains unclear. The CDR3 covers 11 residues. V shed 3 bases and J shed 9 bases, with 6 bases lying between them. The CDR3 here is CASSFRSEQFF. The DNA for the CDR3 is TGTGCCAGCAGTTTTAGGTCTGAGCAGTTCTTC.

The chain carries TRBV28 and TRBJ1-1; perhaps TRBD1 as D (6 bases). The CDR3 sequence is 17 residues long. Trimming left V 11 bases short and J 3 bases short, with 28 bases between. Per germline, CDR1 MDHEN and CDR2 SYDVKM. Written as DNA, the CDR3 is TGTGCCGCAAAAAACCGGGGGACAATTCGGATGGACACTGAAGCTTTCTTT. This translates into CAAKNRGTIRMDTEAFF.

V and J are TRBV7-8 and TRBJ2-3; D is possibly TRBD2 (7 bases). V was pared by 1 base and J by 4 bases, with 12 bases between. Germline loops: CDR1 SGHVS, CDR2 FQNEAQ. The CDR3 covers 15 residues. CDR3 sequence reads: CASSLGGGQADTQYF. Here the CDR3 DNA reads TGTGCCAGCAGCTTAGGGGGGGGGCAGGCAGATACGCAGTATTTT.

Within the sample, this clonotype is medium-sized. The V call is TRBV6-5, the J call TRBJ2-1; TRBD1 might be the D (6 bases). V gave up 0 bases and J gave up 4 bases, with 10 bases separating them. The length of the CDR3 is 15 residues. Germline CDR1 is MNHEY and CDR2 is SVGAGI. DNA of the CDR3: TGTGCCAGCAGTTACTCGGAAGACAGGTACAATGAGCAGTTCTTC. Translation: CASSYSEDRYNEQFF.

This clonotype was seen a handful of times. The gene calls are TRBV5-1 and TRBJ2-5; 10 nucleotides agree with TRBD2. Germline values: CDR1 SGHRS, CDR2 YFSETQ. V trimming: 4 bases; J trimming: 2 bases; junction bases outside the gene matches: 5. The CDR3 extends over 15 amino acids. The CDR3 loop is CASSRLAGPQETQYF. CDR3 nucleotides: TGCGCCAGCAGCCGACTAGCGGGCCCACAAGAGACCCAGTACTTC.

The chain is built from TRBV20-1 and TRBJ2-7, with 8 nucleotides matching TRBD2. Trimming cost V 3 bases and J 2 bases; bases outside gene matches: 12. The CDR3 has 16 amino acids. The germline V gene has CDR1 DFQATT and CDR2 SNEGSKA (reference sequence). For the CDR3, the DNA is TGCAGTGCTAGTGACAGAGAGCGGGAGTGGGCCTACGAGCAGTACTTC. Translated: CSASDREREWAYEQYF.

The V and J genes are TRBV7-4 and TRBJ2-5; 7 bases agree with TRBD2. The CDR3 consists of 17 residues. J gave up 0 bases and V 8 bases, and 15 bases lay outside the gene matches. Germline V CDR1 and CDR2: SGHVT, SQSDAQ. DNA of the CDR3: TGTGCCAGCGAGAGGTGGACCCAGCGGGAAAACCAAGAGACCCAGTACTTC. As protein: CASERWTQRENQETQYF.

The CDR3 DNA reads TGTGCCAGCAGCTTTAGTAGTGCAGAGAAACTGTTTTTT. It specifies CASSFSSAEKLFF. This sequence joins TRBV5-6 and TRBJ1-4; D unclear. Germline V CDR1 and CDR2: SGHDT, YYEEEE. V gave up 2 bases and J gave up 11 bases, with 13 bases separating them. The CDR3 is 13 residues long.

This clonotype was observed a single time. The CDR3, as DNA: TGTGCCAGCACCATAGCGGGAGGTGGCGATACGCAGTATTTT. As protein: CASTIAGGGDTQYF. V usage is TRBV12-3 or TRBV12-4 and J usage is TRBJ2-3; TRBD2 matches 10 bases. CDR3 length equals 14 residues. J lost 6 bases, V lost 7 bases, and 7 bases had no gene match.

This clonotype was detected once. As DNA, the CDR3 is TGTGCCAGCAGCGTAGGGGGGAGTTTGGGGAGTGAAAAACTGTTTTTT. This codes for CASSVGGSLGSEKLFF. The chain employs TRBV9 and TRBJ1-4; D perhaps matches TRBD1 (5 bases). The CDR3 consists of 16 residues. The V and J ends lost 0 bases and 7 bases respectively, with 16 bases between them. CDR1 and CDR2 from the germline V gene are SGDLS and YYNGEE.

The CDR3 nucleotides read TGCAGCGCCGGTCGTGGGATTGGCACTGAAGCTTTCTTT. Its protein is CSAGRGIGTEAFF. The chain employs TRBV29-1 and TRBJ1-1; D gene uncertain. The V and J ends lost 7 bases and 4 bases respectively, with 16 bases between them. The CDR3 is 13 residues long. In germline, CDR1 is SQVTM, CDR2 ANQGSEA.

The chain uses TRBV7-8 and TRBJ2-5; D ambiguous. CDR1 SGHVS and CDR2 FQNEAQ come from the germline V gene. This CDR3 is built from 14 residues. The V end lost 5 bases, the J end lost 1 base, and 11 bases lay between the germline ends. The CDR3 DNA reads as TGTGCCAGCAGCGCTGACTCTCTCCAAGAGACCCAGTACTTC. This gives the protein CASSADSLQETQYF.

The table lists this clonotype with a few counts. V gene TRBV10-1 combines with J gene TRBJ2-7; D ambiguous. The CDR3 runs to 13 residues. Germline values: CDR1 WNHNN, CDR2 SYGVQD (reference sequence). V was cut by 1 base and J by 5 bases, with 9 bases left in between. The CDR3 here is CASSELVWDEQYF. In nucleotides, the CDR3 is TGCGCCAGCAGTGAGTTAGTGTGGGACGAGCAGTACTTC.

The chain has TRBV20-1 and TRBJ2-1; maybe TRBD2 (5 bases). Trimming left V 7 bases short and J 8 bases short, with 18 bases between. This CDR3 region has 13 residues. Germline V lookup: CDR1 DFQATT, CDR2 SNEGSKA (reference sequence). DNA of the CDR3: TGCAGTGATCGACCCCAGGACGGGGATGAGCAGTTCTTC. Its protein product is CSDRPQDGDEQFF.

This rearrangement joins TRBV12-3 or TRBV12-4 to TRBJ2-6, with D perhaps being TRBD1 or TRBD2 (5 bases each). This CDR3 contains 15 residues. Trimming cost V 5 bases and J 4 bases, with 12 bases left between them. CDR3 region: CASSQVGTGANVLTF. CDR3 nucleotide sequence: TGTGCCAGCAGTCAAGTCGGGACCGGGGCCAACGTCCTGACTTTC.

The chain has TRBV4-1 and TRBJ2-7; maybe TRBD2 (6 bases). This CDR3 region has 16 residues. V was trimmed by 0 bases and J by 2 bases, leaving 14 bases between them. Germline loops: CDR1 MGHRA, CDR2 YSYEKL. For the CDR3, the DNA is TGCGCCAGCAGCCAAGATCAGGGCGGGGCAACCTACGAGCAGTACTTC. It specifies CASSQDQGGATYEQYF.

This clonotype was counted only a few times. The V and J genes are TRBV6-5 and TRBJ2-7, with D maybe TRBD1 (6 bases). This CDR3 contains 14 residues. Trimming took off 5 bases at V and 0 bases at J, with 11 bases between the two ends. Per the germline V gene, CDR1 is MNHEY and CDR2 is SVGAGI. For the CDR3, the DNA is TGTGCCAGCAGTCCCGGGACATACTCCTACGAGCAGTACTTC. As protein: CASSPGTYSYEQYF.

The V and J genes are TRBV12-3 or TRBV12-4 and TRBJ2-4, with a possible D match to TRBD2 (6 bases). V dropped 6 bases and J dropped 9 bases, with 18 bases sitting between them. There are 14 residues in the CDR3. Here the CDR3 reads CASSLMSGRSIQYF. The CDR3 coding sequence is TGTGCCAGCAGCCTTATGTCTGGGAGGAGCATTCAGTACTTC.

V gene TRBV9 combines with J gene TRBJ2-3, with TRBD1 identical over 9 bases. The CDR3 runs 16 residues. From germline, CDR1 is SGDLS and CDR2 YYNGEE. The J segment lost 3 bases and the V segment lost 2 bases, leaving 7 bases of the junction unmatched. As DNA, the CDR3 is TGTGCCAGCAGCGTTAGGTGGGGACAGGGTACAGATACGCAGTATTTT. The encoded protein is CASSVRWGQGTDTQYF.

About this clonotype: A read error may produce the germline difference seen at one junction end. CDR3 bases: TGCAGTGCTAAACCAGCCGGGACAAACGTTCAGTACTTC. It is translated as CSAKPAGTNVQYF. This chain uses TRBV20-1 with TRBJ2-4; D is perhaps TRBD1 (6 bases). The CDR3 covers 13 residues. Germline CDR1 is DFQATT and CDR2 is SNEGSKA (reference sequence).

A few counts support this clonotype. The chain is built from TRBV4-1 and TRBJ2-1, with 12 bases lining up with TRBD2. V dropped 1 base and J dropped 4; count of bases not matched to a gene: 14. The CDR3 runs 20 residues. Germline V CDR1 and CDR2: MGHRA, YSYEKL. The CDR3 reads CASSQVPLAGGPSSYNEQFF. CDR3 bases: TGCGCCAGCAGCCAAGTCCCCCTAGCGGGAGGGCCTTCATCTTACAATGAGCAGTTCTTC.